This is a list of T cell receptor beta chains from one sample in a study of tumor-infiltrating lymphocytes in primary liver carcinoma. In TCRdb, the multiplex PCR reads were re-called with MiXCR into one record per CDR3 protein. The sample includes 80,000 to 100,000 distinct CDR3 sequences, about 70% of them seen just once. The specimen sequenced was tumor-adjacent normal liver tissue. The receptors derive from a man between 35 and 55 years old with primary liver carcinoma and hepatitis B virus infection. The CDR3 runs from the conserved cysteine through the conserved F or W. A D gene is named only where the DNA matches it firmly. Rows may omit the clone size; those that give it use once, few, many or a size class.

D gene	clone size	V gene	J gene	CDR3 DNA	CDR3 protein
TRBD2	.	TRBV6-5	TRBJ2-1	TGTACCAGCAGAAAGGGACTAGCAACCTACGAGCAGTTCTTC	CTSRKGLATYEQFF
TRBD1	many	TRBV6-6	TRBJ2-7	TGTGCCAGCACCGTGGGACAGGTGGGATTCTACGAGCAGTACTTC	CASTVGQVGFYEQYF
TRBD2	.	TRBV11-2	TRBJ2-1	TGTGCCAGCAGCTTTCCTCGACTAGCGGGAGAACCCTGCAATGTGAAGTTCTTC	CASSFPRLAGEPCNVKFF
.	many	TRBV5-7	TRBJ2-1	TGTGCCAGCAGCAAATACTACAATGAGCAGTTCTTC	CASSKYYNEQFF
TRBD2	large	TRBV11-2	TRBJ2-1	TGTGCCAGCAGTCAAACCCCTAGCGGTGAGCAGTTCTTC	CASSQTPSGEQFF
TRBD1	many	TRBV14	TRBJ2-1	TGTGCCAGCAGCTTGATCCTGACAGGGGGCGATGAGCAGTTCTTC	CASSLILTGGDEQFF
.	.	TRBV6-2/TRBV6-3	TRBJ2-4	TGTGCCAGCAGGGGGGTAATGACCAAAACCATTCAGTACTTC	CASRGVMTKTIQYF
.	.	TRBV30	TRBJ2-1	TGTGCCTGGAGGGGGCTTTATCACGGGCAGGAGGTCCAGGGGCAGTTCTTC	CAWRGLYHGQEVQGQFF
.	.	TRBV6-1	TRBJ2-5	TGTGCCAGCACCGAGAGGCACCAAGAGACTCAGTACTTC	CASTERHQETQYF
TRBD1	many	TRBV10-3	TRBJ1-5	TGTGCCATCAGAGGGACAGGGGCCGATCAGCCCCAGCATTTT	CAIRGTGADQPQHF
.	.	TRBV11-2	TRBJ2-5	TGTGCCAGCAGCTTAGGGCGCACAGGGCGAGAGACCCAGCCCTTC	CASSLGRTGRETQPF
.	few	TRBV11-1	TRBJ2-1	TGTGCCAGCAGCTTTCCCAATGAGCATTTCTTC	CASSFPNEHFF
.	.	TRBV7-2	TRBJ2-4	TGTGCCAGCAGCCTAGACGTCCTAGCTCAGGGCATTCAGTACTTC	CASSLDVLAQGIQYF
.	.	TRBV4-1	TRBJ1-2	TGCGCCAGCAGCCTGACCCAGGGGATTGGGGGCTACACCTTC	CASSLTQGIGGYTF
TRBD1	.	TRBV11-1	TRBJ1-2	TGTGCCAGCAGCTTTCGGACAGGGGCGGACTATGGCTACACCTTC	CASSFRTGADYGYTF
TRBD2	.	TRBV6-5	TRBJ2-7	TGTGTCAGCTGTTACTCTAGCGGGGAACCCTACGAGCAGTACTTC	CVSCYSSGEPYEQYF
.	.	TRBV5-5	TRBJ1-1	TGTGCCGGCAGCTTGGGGGAGGTCGATCACACTGAAGCTCTCTTT	CAGSLGEVDHTEALF
.	.	TRBV11-2	TRBJ2-3	TGTGCCAGCAGCCAAGAGACTAGAGGGAGTACAGATACGCAGTATTTT	CASSQETRGSTDTQYF
TRBD2	.	TRBV28	TRBJ2-5	TGTGCCAGCAGTTCCACTAGCGGGGAGGTGGGCCAGTACTTC	CASSSTSGEVGQYF
TRBD2	.	TRBV4-1	TRBJ2-1	TGCGCCAGCAGCCACCTGGGACTAACGGGGAAGTTAGTGGGATACAATGAGCAGTTCTTC	CASSHLGLTGKLVGYNEQFF
.	once	TRBV4-1	TRBJ2-2	TGCACCAGCAGCCAGGGACAAGGCGGGGAGCTGCTTTTT	CTSSQGQGGELLF
TRBD2	many	TRBV6-5	TRBJ2-5	TGTGCCAGCAGTTACTCCCTAGCGGGAAGGGAGACCCAGTACTTC	CASSYSLAGRETQYF
.	many	TRBV10-1	TRBJ1-1	TGCGCCAGCAGTCTGACAGAGAACACTGAAGCTTTCTTT	CASSLTENTEAFF
TRBD2	.	TRBV11-2	TRBJ2-1	TGTACCAGCAGCTCCCGGACTAGCGTTTACAATGATCAGTTCTTC	CTSSSRTSVYNDQFF
.	.	TRBV10-3	TRBJ2-7	TGTGCCATCAGTGAGTCGGGGGGCACCAGCTCCTACGAGCAGTACTTC	CAISESGGTSSYEQYF
TRBD1	few	TRBV7-8	TRBJ2-7	TGTGCCAGCAGCGGGCAGACAGGGGGGAAATCCTACGAGCAGTACTTC	CASSGQTGGKSYEQYF
.	.	TRBV29-1	TRBJ2-5	TGCAGCGTTGAAGATTCAGGGGTAGGGAAGACCCAATACTTC	CSVEDSGVGKTQYF
.	once	TRBV11-2	TRBJ2-1	TGTGCTAGCAGCTTTGAGGGGGGCGAGAGTGAGCAGCTCTTC	CASSFEGGESEQLF
.	.	TRBV29-1	TRBJ1-3	TGCAGAGCGGACACCGTATATTTT	CRADTVYF
TRBD1	.	TRBV6-5	TRBJ2-7	TGTGCCAGTAGTTACCAGCGGCCGGGACAGGGTAGCGAGCAGTGCTTC	CASSYQRPGQGSEQCF
.	.	TRBV7-2	TRBJ2-7	TGTGCCAGCAGCTTGAGGGGGGGTTCCTACGAGCAGTACTTC	CASSLRGGSYEQYF
.	many	TRBV7-3	TRBJ2-7	TGTGCCAGCAGCCCAGACGGTGGGGACTCCTACGAGCAGTACTTC	CASSPDGGDSYEQYF
.	.	TRBV13	TRBJ2-7	TGTGCCAGCAGGCCCCTGGCAGGGAGCTCATACGAGCAGTACTTC	CASRPLAGSSYEQYF
.	.	TRBV11-2	TRBJ2-6	TGTGCCAGCAGCCCACTTACGCGGGGGCTGTCTGGGGTCAACGTCCTGACTTTC	CASSPLTRGLSGVNVLTF
.	.	TRBV5-1	TRBJ2-5	TGCGCCAGCAGCTTGGGTGGCAGAGATCAAGAGACCCAGTACTTC	CASSLGGRDQETQYF
.	many	TRBV10-1	TRBJ2-3	TGTGCCAGCAGTGGCAGCGATACGCAGTATTTT	CASSGSDTQYF
.	.	TRBV28	TRBJ2-5	TGTGCCAGCCACGGGCCAGCCCAAGAGACCCAGTACTTC	CASHGPAQETQYF
.	.	TRBV11-2	TRBJ2-2	TGTGCCAGCAGCTCCGTGAGGGGCAAATCCGGGGAGCTGTTTTTC	CASSSVRGKSGELFF
.	medium-sized	TRBV11-3	TRBJ2-1	TGTGCCAGCAGCTTAACCCAGGACAATGAGCAGTTCTTC	CASSLTQDNEQFF
.	.	TRBV11-2	TRBJ1-4	TGTGTCAGCAGCTTAGAATCCCCCCCAGGGGCAACTAATGAAAAACTGTTTTTT	CVSSLESPPGATNEKLFF
.	once	TRBV5-1	TRBJ1-5	TGCGCCAGGAGCTTGGTGCCCGATAGCAATCAGCCCCAGCATTTT	CARSLVPDSNQPQHF
.	.	TRBV11-2	TRBJ2-3	TGTGCCAGCAGGTTGGCGGAAGTAACCACAGATACGCAGTATTTT	CASRLAEVTTDTQYF
.	.	TRBV11-2	TRBJ1-2	TGTGCCGACAGCTTCGAGGACTATGGTTACACCTTC	CADSFEDYGYTF
TRBD1	.	TRBV28	TRBJ2-7	TGTGCCAGCAGGCCCCTCTTTTCGGGACAGACCTACGAGCAGTACTTC	CASRPLFSGQTYEQYF
TRBD2	.	TRBV28	TRBJ2-1	TGTGCCAGCAGTGCTAGCGGGCGAGGGGGGAAGCAGTTCTTC	CASSASGRGGKQFF
TRBD1	.	TRBV6-5	TRBJ1-2	TGTGTCAGCAGATCCACATCGACAGGGGTGTATGGCTACACCTTC	CVSRSTSTGVYGYTF
.	.	TRBV10-3	TRBJ2-1	TGTGCCATCAGTGAGCGAGCTAGCGCCTACGATGAGCAGTTCTTC	CAISERASAYDEQFF
TRBD1	.	TRBV19	TRBJ2-3	TGTGCCAGTAGTCTGACAGGGATCGTGGATACGCAGTATTTT	CASSLTGIVDTQYF
.	.	TRBV11-2	TRBJ2-5	TGTGCCAGTAGTTACATAGTGGATCAAGAGACCCAGTACTTC	CASSYIVDQETQYF